This T cell receptor beta chain came from a study of beta chain features in type 1 diabetes. This clone was detected only a few times. The antigen is undetermined. Germline trimming cut 4 bases from V and 0 bases from J; bases unmatched to any gene: 4. The CDR3 spans 15 residues. CDR1 is SGHNT, CDR2 YYREEE, per germline (reference sequence). Every sorted population was more than 95% pure. Expressed TCRB transcripts were sequenced after all isolated RNA was converted to cDNA. The study sequenced naive, central memory and regulatory T cell samples to an average of approximately 3.5 million reads. The table came from immunoSEQ multiplex PCR; TCRdb's copy has only in-frame clones and leaves some out. The sample shows 630,000 or so clones, roughly 13% of them seen only once. Study results and limitations: Unsettled here was the matter of whether HLA type influences TCRB rearrangement. Across all four CD4+ subsets, people with type 1 diabetes showed modestly shorter TCRB CDR3s.

The chain combines TRBV5-4 with TRBJ2-7; 10 bases match TRBD2. Sequencing was carried out using naive CD4+ T cells from blood. The receptor's source is a man between 18 and 35 years old with type 1 diabetes. The CDR3 region is CASSASSGSSYEQYF. CDR3 DNA: TGTGCCAGCAGCGCGTCTAGCGGGAGCTCCTACGAGCAGTACTTC.